The clone carrying this T cell receptor beta chain showed up just once. This specimen belongs to a study of T cells in tumors after PD-1 blockade. V lost 5 bases and J 7 bases, leaving 18 bases between the germline ends. The CDR3 covers 15 residues. Germline loops: CDR1 MNHEY, CDR2 SVGAGI. TCRdb's table, derived via immunoSEQ multiplex PCR, lists solely in-frame clones and lacks some. The table includes a few thousand clones, about 60% detected once. The receptor was derived from a human donor with cutaneous squamous cell carcinoma. The material was tumor tissue, obtained after anti-PD-1 treatment. The V call is TRBV6-5, the J call TRBJ2-1; D is perhaps TRBD1 (6 bases). CDR3 residues: CASSPGTPLGNEQFF. The CDR3 DNA reads as TGTGCCAGCAGTCCCGGGACACCTCTTGGAAATGAGCAGTTCTTC.